Presented here are 10 T cell receptor beta chains from one specimen sequenced in a study of vaccination and CD4 T cells after COVID-19. Treatment defined: roughly 10-day PBMC culture with coronavirus spike peptide pools or control peptides (ViraFEST assay). The Oncomine TCR Beta short-read assay was applied to DNA of cultured CD4+ T cells. In TCRdb, the PCR reads were re-called with MiXCR into one record per CDR3 protein. The sample contains some 15,000 distinct CDR3 sequences, around three fifths of which appear only once. These receptors have no identified antigens. The sample taken for sequencing was CD4+ T cells from blood, cultured in vitro. The receptors originated from a human donor who had recovered from COVID-19.

The V and J genes are TRBV2 and TRBJ1-6; D is ambiguous. This CDR3 region has 12 residues. Germline CDR1 is SNHLY and CDR2 is FYNNEI. The CDR3 sequence: CGVGSDNSPLHF. CDR3 in DNA: TGTGGGGTCGGGTCGGATAATTCACCCCTCCACTTT.

This chain uses TRBV11-3 with TRBJ1-2, with a weak D call TRBD1 (6 bases). V lost 5 bases to trimming and J lost 7 bases, with 20 bases between them. Germline CDR1 reads SGHNT; CDR2 reads YENEEA. The CDR3 covers 15 residues. The CDR3 DNA reads TGTGCCAGCAGCCCGGCGTTGGGGGGCGGCGGTGGCTACACCTTC. It is translated as CASSPALGGGGGYTF.

The chain combines TRBV20-1 with TRBJ2-1, with D unclear. From germline, CDR1 is DFQATT and CDR2 SNEGSKA (reference sequence). The ends were cut back, 4 bases at V and 4 bases at J, with 5 bases in the middle. The CDR3 totals 11 residues. CDR3 in amino acids: CSAKAYNEQFF. The CDR3 region has the DNA TGCAGTGCTAAGGCATACAATGAGCAGTTCTTC.

This clonotype appeared a single time. V gene TRBV2 combines with J gene TRBJ1-1, with D perhaps matching TRBD1 (6 bases). V gave up 3 bases and J gave up 5 bases, with 10 bases separating them. Per the germline V gene, CDR1 is SNHLY and CDR2 is FYNNEI. The CDR3 extends over 13 amino acids. CDR3 amino acids: CASSDEQGTEAFF. In DNA, the CDR3 is TGTGCCAGCAGTGACGAGCAGGGGACTGAAGCTTTCTTT.

This clonotype was seen more than once but under ten times. The rearrangement links TRBV5-1 to TRBJ2-5; D remains unclear. V was shortened by 1 base and J by 5 bases, with 9 bases between the two germline ends. The CDR3 is made up of 13 amino acids. Per the germline V gene, CDR1 is SGHRS and CDR2 is YFSETQ. The CDR3 DNA reads as TGCGCCAGCAGCTTGTTTGCTGGGGAGACCCAGTACTTC. It translates to CASSLFAGETQYF.

The table lists this clonotype with a few counts. The rearrangement joins TRBV29-1 to TRBJ1-5, with TRBD1 matching over 10 bases. The CDR3 consists of 13 residues. V lost 4 bases to trimming and J lost 7 bases; unmatched junction nucleotides: 4. Germline CDR1 SQVTM, CDR2 ANQGSEA. CDR3 residues: CSVGDRGNQPQHF. The DNA of the CDR3 is TGCAGCGTTGGGGACAGGGGAAACCAGCCCCAGCATTTT.

This rearrangement joins TRBV20-1 to TRBJ1-4; D is perhaps TRBD1 (5 bases). The V and J ends lost 4 bases and 0 bases respectively, with 6 bases between them. Germline CDR1 is DFQATT and CDR2 is SNEGSKA (reference sequence). The CDR3 is 13 amino acids. The CDR3 sequence is CSAKTATNEKLFF. DNA of the CDR3: TGCAGTGCTAAGACAGCAACTAATGAAAAACTGTTTTTT.

In its sample, this clonotype was seen a few times. The V and J genes are TRBV6-2 or TRBV6-3 and TRBJ2-5; 12 positions agree with TRBD2. This CDR3 has 17 residues. In germline, CDR1 is MNHEY, CDR2 SVGEGT. The trim removed 5 bases at V and 5 bases at J, leaving 12 bases unmatched. Here the CDR3 reads CASSPPPLAGGGETQYF. CDR3 sequence (DNA): TGTGCCAGCAGTCCACCCCCACTAGCGGGGGGAGGGGAGACCCAGTACTTC.

V is TRBV11-3 and J is TRBJ2-5; 8 positions agree with TRBD1. The CDR3 consists of 15 residues. CDR1 is SGHNT and CDR2 is YENEEA in the germline V gene. V shed 5 bases, J shed 3 bases, and the junction held 8 bases outside the gene matches. The CDR3 DNA reads as TGTGCCAGCAGCCCCGGGACAGGACCCGAAGAGACCCAGTACTTC. This translates into CASSPGTGPEETQYF.

The chain recombines TRBV20-1 with TRBJ1-5; 7 nucleotides agree with TRBD1. This CDR3 region has 15 residues. Per the germline V gene, CDR1 is DFQATT and CDR2 is SNEGSKA (reference sequence). The trim removed 6 bases at V and 4 bases at J, leaving 12 bases unmatched. The CDR3 coding sequence is TGCAGTGCCACCGGGACAGCCGATTTTAATCAGCCCCAGCATTTT. This encodes CSATGTADFNQPQHF.